These 27 T cell receptor beta chains were all obtained from the same sample, sequenced in a study of Ad26.COV2.S vaccination and SARS-CoV-2 variants. The treatment here: around 19 received Ad26.COV2.S at low or high dose, single or two shots; 5 received placebo; per-sample allocation not given. The samples date from day 63 after the first vaccine or placebo injection. Measured with immunoSEQ multiplex PCR; TCRdb has only the in-frame clones, and not every one. The sample lists fewer than 800,000 clones, around 92% occurring once. The material was peripheral blood, obtained in a trial of Ad26.COV2.S vaccine versus placebo. Every receptor here comes from a person aged 18-60 years who received the Ad26.COV2.S COVID-19 vaccine or a placebo.

The gene calls are TRBV24-1 and TRBJ1-3; 7 bases align to TRBD1. Germline assignment: CDR1 KGHDR and CDR2 SFDVKD. This CDR3 comprises 19 residues. V shed 8 bases and J 0 bases; nucleotides not matched to a gene: 18. The CDR3 spells CATTGQKLDKPPSGNTIYF. The CDR3 bases are TGTGCCACCACGGGACAGAAACTTGACAAACCCCCCTCTGGAAACACCATATATTTT.

CDR3: CASSRVQADNEQYF. The CDR3 nucleotides are TGTGCCAGCTCACGGGTCCAGGCAGATAACGAGCAGTACTTC. This chain uses TRBV18 with TRBJ2-7; D unresolved. Looked up from germline, CDR1 is KGHSH and CDR2 is LQKENI. The CDR3 has 14 residues. Trimming left V 4 bases short and J 5 bases short, with 15 bases between.

V is TRBV18 and J is TRBJ2-5; D might be TRBD2 (6 bases). The ends were cut back, 5 bases at V and 1 base at J, with 11 bases in the middle. This CDR3 has 14 residues. Germline CDR1 KGHSH, CDR2 LQKENI. CDR3 DNA sequence: TGTGCCAGCTCAATAGCGGCACTCCAAGAGACCCAGTACTTC. Encoded protein: CASSIAALQETQYF.

The chain is built from TRBV19 and TRBJ1-5, with no clear D. CDR1 is LNHDA, CDR2 SQIVND, per germline (reference sequence). The CDR3 length is 14 residues. Trimming left V 3 bases short and J 6 bases short, with 12 bases between. CDR3: CASSMGFGRQPQHF. CDR3 in DNA: TGTGCCAGTAGTATGGGGTTTGGACGTCAGCCCCAGCATTTT.

The CDR3 reads CASSIDRVNQPQHF. The CDR3 DNA reads as TGTGCCAGCAGCATTGACAGAGTCAATCAGCCCCAGCATTTT. This chain joins TRBV21-1 and TRBJ1-5; the table names TRBD1, a call not compared with the DNA. TRBV21-1 is deemed a pseudogene. The CDR3 has 14 amino acids.

V gene TRBV5-1 combines with J gene TRBJ2-1, with D perhaps matching TRBD2 (6 bases). The CDR3 length is 13 residues. Trimming took 0 bases from V and 6 from J, leaving 7 bases between them. CDR1 and CDR2 (germline): SGHRS, YFSETQ. Here the CDR3 DNA reads TGCGCCAGCAGCTTGGTAGCGGCCAATGAGCAGTTCTTC. Residues: CASSLVAANEQFF.

This chain links TRBV6-2 or TRBV6-3 with TRBJ1-5; a possible D gene is TRBD1 (5 bases). V dropped 6 bases and J dropped 2 bases, with 20 bases sitting between them. The CDR3 is 17 amino acids. Germline CDR1 is MNHEY and CDR2 is SVGEGT. CDR3 amino acids: CASSRDRRIDGNQPQHF. Here the CDR3 DNA reads TGTGCCAGCAGCAGGGACCGCAGGATTGACGGCAATCAGCCCCAGCATTTT.

The chain has TRBV30 and TRBJ2-7, with D possibly TRBD2 on 5 matching bases. V was trimmed by 0 bases and J by 2 bases, leaving 17 bases between them. Germline lookup yields CDR1 GTSNPN and CDR2 SVGIG (reference sequence). The CDR3 is 16 residues long. The CDR3 loop is CAWSVPRGPTTYEQYF. As DNA, the CDR3 is TGTGCCTGGAGTGTACCGCGAGGGCCCACAACCTACGAGCAGTACTTC.

CDR3 loop: CASSFLAGRANTGELFF. CDR3 bases: TGCGCCAGCAGCTTTCTAGCGGGACGCGCGAACACCGGGGAGCTGTTTTTT. The chain links TRBV5-1 to TRBJ2-2; 9 bases match TRBD2. Germline V gives CDR1 SGHRS, CDR2 YFSETQ. The CDR3 runs to 17 residues. With V trimmed by 2 bases and J by 0 bases, 5 bases remained unmatched.

This chain's CDR3 is CASSQEGAPNQPQHF. DNA for the CDR3: TGTGCCAGTAGTCAGGAAGGGGCCCCCAATCAGCCCCAGCATTTT. The chain combines TRBV19 with TRBJ1-5, with D perhaps matching TRBD1 (5 bases). Trimming removed 5 bases from V and 3 bases from J, with 14 bases in between. The length of the CDR3 is 15 residues. Per the germline V gene, CDR1 is LNHDA and CDR2 is SQIVND (reference sequence).

The chain employs TRBV5-1 and TRBJ2-5; 7 bases align to TRBD1. CDR1 is SGHRS and CDR2 is YFSETQ in the germline V gene. V shed 0 bases, J shed 9 bases, and the junction held 8 bases outside the gene matches. The CDR3 contains 14 residues. DNA of the CDR3: TGCGCCAGCAGCTTGGGGACAGGCGTAAGGCCCCAGTACTTC. It codes for CASSLGTGVRPQYF.

The chain recombines TRBV7-2 with TRBJ2-6; no firm D call. Per the germline V gene, CDR1 is SGHTA and CDR2 is FQGNSA. V dropped 11 bases and J dropped 5 bases, with 13 bases sitting between them. The CDR3 runs to 13 residues. Written as DNA, the CDR3 is TGTGCCTTTTATGAGGAGAGGGCCAACGTCCTGACTTTC. This sequence encodes CAFYEERANVLTF.

Comment on this clone: At the DNA level, this CDR3 is encoded by other sequences in the same sample as well. This sequence joins TRBV27 and TRBJ1-5; no firm D call. This CDR3 has 13 amino acids. Trimming removed 0 bases from V and 4 bases from J, with 4 bases in between. Germline CDR1 reads MNHEY; CDR2 reads SMNVEV (reference sequence). The DNA for the CDR3 is TGTGCCAGCAGTTTATCAGGGAATCAGCCCCAGCATTTT. The encoded protein is CASSLSGNQPQHF.

The rearrangement uses TRBV11-2 and TRBJ2-5; the D gene is possibly TRBD2 (6 bases). Trimming shortened V by 5 bases and J by 5 bases, and 18 bases separated the two germline ends. CDR1 is SGHAT, CDR2 FQNNGV, per germline. CDR3 length: 15 residues. This CDR3 is CASSPTWAGMETQYF. The DNA of the CDR3 is TGTGCCAGCAGCCCTACCTGGGCGGGGATGGAGACCCAGTACTTC.

The J gene is TRBJ2-3, the V gene TRBV5-1, with 7 positions matching TRBD1. Losses at the gene ends were 1 base for V and 0 bases for J; bases not matched to a gene: 5. Germline V CDR1 and CDR2: SGHRS, YFSETQ. The CDR3 consists of 16 residues. The CDR3 protein is CASSLRGQPSTDTQYF. CDR3 coding DNA: TGCGCCAGCAGCTTGAGGGGGCAACCTAGCACAGATACGCAGTATTTT.

The chain combines TRBV3-1 (or the pseudogene TRBV3-2) with TRBJ1-1; D unclear. The germline CDR1 and CDR2 sequences are LGHDT and YNNKEL (reference sequence). V lost 2 bases and J 5 bases, leaving 15 bases between the germline ends. CDR3 length: 15 residues. Here the CDR3 reads CASSQLNRPETEAFF. The CDR3 nucleotides read TGTGCCAGCAGCCAACTCAACCGTCCCGAAACTGAAGCTTTCTTT.

This chain connects TRBV4-3 to TRBJ2-2; the match to TRBD2 covers 11 bases. The J segment lost 5 bases and the V segment lost 0 bases, leaving 8 bases of the junction unmatched. Germline lookup yields CDR1 LGHNA and CDR2 YSLEER. The CDR3 consists of 18 residues. For the CDR3, the DNA is TGCGCCAGCAGCCAAGACCGGGTAGCGGGGGGGCCAACCGGGGAGCTGTTTTTT. As protein: CASSQDRVAGGPTGELFF.

This rearrangement joins TRBV18 to TRBJ2-7; a possible D gene is TRBD1 (6 bases). Looked up from germline, CDR1 is KGHSH and CDR2 is LQKENI. This CDR3 comprises 14 residues. V lost 4 bases and J lost 0, with 10 bases in between. This CDR3 is CASSRLDSSYEQYF. For the CDR3, the DNA is TGTGCCAGCTCACGGCTGGACAGCTCCTACGAGCAGTACTTC. The full variable domain, in which reference TRBV18 and TRBJ2-7 provide the parts outside the CDR3, is NAGVMQNPRHLVRRRGQEARLRCSPMKGHSHVYWYRQLPEEGLKFMVYLQKENIIDESGMPKERFSAEFPKEGPSILRIQQVVRGDSAAYFCASSRLDSSYEQYFGPGTRLTVT.

The chain combines TRBV5-6 with TRBJ1-2; D ambiguous. The CDR3 consists of 12 residues. V was trimmed by 1 base and J by 8 bases, leaving 9 bases between them. Germline V gives CDR1 SGHDT, CDR2 YYEEEE. The CDR3 loop is CASSLPPEGYTF. As DNA, the CDR3 is TGTGCCAGCAGCTTGCCCCCGGAGGGCTACACCTTC.

A few counts support this clone. The CDR3 reads CAWSANNYGYTF. The CDR3 DNA reads as TGTGCCTGGAGTGCGAATAACTATGGCTACACCTTC. The chain couples TRBV30 to TRBJ1-2; no clear D. This CDR3 is built from 12 residues. Trimming shortened V by 1 base and J by 1 base, and 4 bases separated the two germline ends. From germline, CDR1 is GTSNPN and CDR2 SVGIG (reference sequence). The full variable domain, in which reference TRBV30 and TRBJ1-2 provide the parts outside the CDR3, is SQTIHQWPATLVQPVGSPLSLECTVEGTSNPNLYWYRQAAGRGLQLLFYSVGIGQISSEVPQNLSASRPQDRQFILSSKKLLLSDSGFYLCAWSANNYGYTFGSGTRLTVV.

Concerning this clone itself: The sample contains more than one DNA sequence encoding this CDR3. The V call is TRBV12-3 or TRBV12-4, the J call TRBJ1-1, with a weak D call TRBD1 (6 bases). The V end was cut by 6 bases, the J end by 1 base, with 9 bases between. The length of the CDR3 is 13 residues. This CDR3 is CASRRTENTEAFF. Written as DNA, the CDR3 is TGTGCCAGCAGACGGACAGAGAACACTGAAGCTTTCTTT.

The rearrangement uses TRBV30 and TRBJ2-7, with D tentatively TRBD2 (6 bases). Germline V gene sequence: CDR1 GTSNPN, CDR2 SVGIG (reference sequence). The ends were cut back, 0 bases at V and 9 bases at J, with 9 bases in the middle. This CDR3 comprises 11 residues. The CDR3: CAWSVRRGQYF. For the CDR3, the DNA is TGTGCCTGGAGTGTAAGGAGGGGGCAGTACTTC.

The chain links TRBV4-3 to TRBJ1-2; 9 bases are a match to TRBD1. The ends lost 2 bases at V and 6 bases at J; junction bases unmatched: 10. The length of the CDR3 is 16 residues. The germline gives CDR1 LGHNA, CDR2 YSLEER. The CDR3 reads CASSQYRDREKDGYTF. In DNA form, the CDR3 reads TGCGCCAGCAGCCAATACCGGGACAGGGAGAAAGATGGCTACACCTTC.

The chain combines TRBV3-1 (or the pseudogene TRBV3-2) with TRBJ2-1, with D hard to call. This CDR3 is built from 13 residues. Germline V gene sequence: CDR1 LGHDT, CDR2 YNNKEL (reference sequence). V was trimmed by 5 bases and J by 6 bases, leaving 11 bases between them. CDR3: CASSSNRRNEQFF. The CDR3 DNA sequence: TGTGCCAGCAGCTCCAACCGTCGCAATGAGCAGTTCTTC.

This clone was observed a few times. Other DNA sequences in this specimen translate into the identical CDR3. The genes are TRBV3-1 (or the pseudogene TRBV3-2) and TRBJ2-2; D not certain. V lost 3 bases and J 2 bases, leaving 4 bases between the germline ends. CDR1 and CDR2 from the germline V gene are LGHDT and YNNKEL (reference sequence). The CDR3 covers 13 residues. CDR3 loop: CASSQGNTGELFF. DNA of the CDR3: TGTGCCAGCAGCCAGGGAAACACCGGGGAGCTGTTTTTT.

The V gene is TRBV3-1 (or the pseudogene TRBV3-2), the J gene TRBJ1-1, with unresolved D. Trimming took off 3 bases at V and 1 base at J, with 9 bases between the two ends. The CDR3 has 14 residues. Germline-derived CDR1 and CDR2 are LGHDT and YNNKEL (reference sequence). For the CDR3, the DNA is TGTGCCAGCAGCCAGGTTACACAGAACACTGAAGCTTTCTTT. This gives the protein CASSQVTQNTEAFF.

J is TRBJ2-2 and V is TRBV12-1; TRBD1 is the table's D call, not checked against the DNA. TRBV12-1 corresponds to a pseudogene. This CDR3 spans 15 amino acids. CDR3 in DNA: TGTGCCAGCAGCCCGATCAGGGGAAACACCGGGGAGCTGTTTTTT. Amino acid sequence: CASSPIRGNTGELFF.